These 9 T cell receptor beta chains share one sample of origin, sequenced in a study of cytomegalovirus exposure and HLA in healthy donors. 60 Vbeta and 13 Jbeta primers were used in PCR. Here immunoSEQ multiplex PCR was the method, and the copy in TCRdb shows in-frame clones only, minus some. The sample lists some 160,000 clones, approximately 83% seen once, with 1.5% in the top ten. The source material was PBMCs. The receptors were sampled from a woman between 18 and 29 years old in good health and CMV-seronegative.

The chain has TRBV5-1 and TRBJ2-1, with D tentatively TRBD2 (7 bases). V was trimmed by 0 bases and J by 6 bases, leaving 13 bases between them. This CDR3 has 15 amino acids. CDR1 is SGHRS, CDR2 YFSETQ, per germline. CDR3 sequence: CASSLAGGGFNEQFF. Here the CDR3 DNA reads TGCGCCAGCAGCTTGGCGGGGGGCGGTTTCAATGAGCAGTTCTTC.

The rearrangement links TRBV5-6 to TRBJ2-4; D ambiguous. The CDR3 contains 18 residues. With 2 bases removed from V and 0 bases from J, the gap between germline ends came to 18 bases. The germline V gene has CDR1 SGHDT and CDR2 YYEEEE. The CDR3 region has the DNA TGTGCCAGCAGCTTACCCTCCGGGTTAGCTGGAGCCAAAAACATTCAGTACTTC. Its protein is CASSLPSGLAGAKNIQYF.

V gene TRBV6-9 combines with J gene TRBJ1-4, with 8 positions matching TRBD1. The V and J ends lost 5 bases and 3 bases, in that order; junction bases with no gene match: 17. Looked up from germline, CDR1 is MNHGY and CDR2 is SVAAGI. The CDR3 sequence is 19 residues long. CDR3 residues: CASSNAGTGLEKSNEKLFF. The DNA for the CDR3 is TGTGCCAGCAGTAACGCCGGGACAGGCCTCGAAAAATCTAATGAAAAACTGTTTTTT.

The chain recombines TRBV19 with TRBJ1-6; TRBD1 agrees at 11 bases. The CDR3 contains 14 residues. Germline CDR1 reads LNHDA; CDR2 reads SQIVND (reference sequence). Losses at the gene ends were 5 bases for V and 7 bases for J; bases not matched to a gene: 1. The CDR3 spells CASSGQGANSPLHF. CDR3 coding DNA: TGTGCCAGTAGTGGACAGGGGGCGAATTCACCCCTCCACTTT.

The sample holds a few counts of this clone. The chain couples TRBV18 to TRBJ2-3, with no clear D. Trimming left V 0 bases short and J 7 bases short, with 14 bases between. Germline CDR1 KGHSH, CDR2 LQKENI. The CDR3 contains 15 residues. DNA of the CDR3: TGTGCCAGCTCACCACCGGCGGCCTCCGTGAATACGCAGTATTTT. Residues: CASSPPAASVNTQYF.

This clone was recorded only once. In nucleotides, the CDR3 is TGCAGCGTTGAAGTAATGTCCTGGGAGGGGGAGATCTATGGCTACACCTTC. This sequence encodes CSVEVMSWEGEIYGYTF. The chain joins TRBV29-1 to TRBJ1-2, with D perhaps matching TRBD1 (6 bases). Trimming stripped 1 base from V and 4 bases from J, with 22 bases between. The CDR3 sequence is 17 residues long. Germline V gives CDR1 SQVTM, CDR2 ANQGSEA.

The genes are TRBV28 and TRBJ2-5, with TRBD1 as a possible D gene (6 bases). The CDR3 spans 13 residues. CDR1 is MDHEN and CDR2 is SYDVKM in the germline V gene. V was clipped by 9 bases and J by 0 bases, with 11 bases between them. CDR3 DNA: TGTGCCAGTTTTAACAGGGACCAAGAGACCCAGTACTTC. The encoded protein is CASFNRDQETQYF. The full variable domain, in which reference TRBV28 and TRBJ2-5 provide the parts outside the CDR3, is DVKVTQSSRYLVKRTGEKVFLECVQDMDHENMFWYRQDPGLGLRLIYFSYDVKMKEKGDIPEGYSVSREKKERFSLILESASTNQTSMYLCASFNRDQETQYFGPGTRLLVL.

This clone was picked up a small number of times. The chain couples TRBV5-4 to TRBJ1-2, with TRBD1 matching 7 bases. J was trimmed by 4 bases and V by 4 bases; bases with no gene match: 7. The CDR3 contains 14 residues. The V gene's germline CDR1 is SGHNT and CDR2 YYREEE (reference sequence). The CDR3 loop is CASSPPGQPYGYTF. DNA of the CDR3: TGTGCCAGCAGCCCACCGGGACAGCCCTATGGCTACACCTTC.

The chain joins TRBV28 to TRBJ1-2; the D is unclear. Germline V CDR1 and CDR2: MDHEN, SYDVKM. The CDR3 runs 13 residues. V dropped 5 bases and J dropped 2 bases, with 9 bases sitting between them. The CDR3 sequence is CASSEQNNYGYTF. The DNA for the CDR3 is TGTGCCAGCAGTGAACAGAACAACTATGGCTACACCTTC.